This T cell receptor beta chain was recovered during a study of early stage breast cancer tumors. Study-wide context: Approximately 10-fold was the mean read coverage per sample.

This clone has only a few counts. What it binds is unknown. Generated by immunoSEQ multiplex PCR, the TCRdb table keeps only in-frame clones and is missing some. The sample lists about 11,000 clones, about 78% occurring once. Study observations and caveats: Tumors had around 2.4-fold higher T cell density than normal breast. Blood repertoires resembled normal breast more than tumor.

The sequencing input was breast tumor tissue. This TCR was sampled from a person aged 40 to 50 with breast cancer.

CDR3 DNA sequence: TGTGCCAGCAGTGCCTTCCCCGGGACAGGGTATGGCTACACCTTC. Translating gives CASSAFPGTGYGYTF. The chain uses TRBV28 and TRBJ1-2; 9 bases are shared with TRBD1. CDR1 is MDHEN and CDR2 is SYDVKM in the germline V gene. V lost 5 bases and J lost 5; bases outside the gene matches: 9. This CDR3 has 15 residues.